The 32 T cell receptor beta chains below all came from one sample that was sequenced in a study of T cell repertoires in cytomegalovirus infection. TCRdb re-called the reads through MiXCR, storing one row per CDR3 protein. The sample includes roughly 150,000 distinct CDR3 sequences, about a fifth of them seen just once. No antigen has been assigned to these receptors. The sample here was CD8+ T cells from cultured PBMCs, taken from culture after CMV antigen stimulation. These receptors came from a human donor in good health (CMV status not recorded). Some clones in this sample may be carry-over from other donors' samples.

The rearrangement uses TRBV27 and TRBJ1-5; no definite D call. Germline V CDR1 and CDR2: MNHEY, SMNVEV (reference sequence). Trimming took 6 bases from V and 2 from J, leaving 11 bases between them. The CDR3 has 14 residues. The CDR3 DNA reads TGTGCCAGCAGAGCCCGGGAGGGCAATCAGCCCCAGCATTTT. Translated: CASRAREGNQPQHF.

A single count supports this clonotype. This chain links TRBV7-9 with TRBJ2-1; D not certain. Trimming removed 2 bases at V and 4 bases at J, with 9 bases between. Germline lookup yields CDR1 SEHNR and CDR2 FQNEAQ (reference sequence). The CDR3 totals 14 residues. The CDR3 coding sequence is TGTGCCAGCAGCTTATGGTCCGCTTACAATGAGCAGTTCTTC. Its protein is CASSLWSAYNEQFF.

J is TRBJ2-3 and V is TRBV19, with D tentatively TRBD2 (6 bases). CDR1 and CDR2 (germline): LNHDA, SQIVND (reference sequence). CDR3 size: 14 residues. V was cut by 11 bases and J by 1 base, with 16 bases left in between. The chain's CDR3 is CASKERLGTDTQYF. CDR3 DNA sequence: TGTGCCTCCAAAGAAAGACTAGGCACAGATACGCAGTATTTT.

The rearrangement links TRBV27 to TRBJ2-1, with D possibly TRBD1 on 6 matching bases. Trimming took off 3 bases at V and 2 bases at J, with 11 bases between the two ends. This CDR3 has 15 residues. Germline V gene data show CDR1 as MNHEY and CDR2 as SMNVEV (reference sequence). CDR3 in amino acids: CASSFNRATYNEQFF. In DNA, the CDR3 is TGTGCCAGCAGTTTTAACAGGGCTACCTACAATGAGCAGTTCTTC.

This clonotype was counted between two and nine times. The chain uses TRBV6-5 and TRBJ2-1; 9 positions agree with TRBD2. V lost 2 bases and J lost 4; bases outside the gene matches: 6. The CDR3 has 16 amino acids. The germline gives CDR1 MNHEY, CDR2 SVGAGI. CDR3 sequence: CASSYLSGGLYNEQFF. CDR3 sequence (DNA): TGTGCCAGCAGTTACCTTAGCGGGGGTCTATACAATGAGCAGTTCTTC.

This clonotype came up many times. The chain carries TRBV7-2 and TRBJ2-7, with 9 bases aligning to TRBD1. With V trimmed by 4 bases and J by 2 bases, 3 bases remained unmatched. This CDR3 is built from 14 residues. Germline loops: CDR1 SGHTA, CDR2 FQGNSA. The CDR3: CASSSGQGPYEQYF. DNA of the CDR3: TGTGCCAGCAGCTCGGGACAGGGACCCTACGAGCAGTACTTC.

V usage is TRBV7-9 and J usage is TRBJ1-2; TRBD1 is a possible D gene (6 bases). The CDR3 length is 15 residues. CDR1 is SEHNR, CDR2 FQNEAQ, per germline (reference sequence). Deletions cut 4 bases from V and 2 bases from J, with 14 bases between. In DNA form, the CDR3 reads TGTGCCAGCAGCTCGCCGGGACATCCCAACTATGGCTACACCTTC. As protein: CASSSPGHPNYGYTF.

This clonotype came up a few times. The chain employs TRBV7-2 and TRBJ2-5; no clear D gene. Trimming left V 1 base short and J 2 bases short, with 11 bases between. The CDR3 runs 15 residues. From germline, CDR1 is SGHTA and CDR2 FQGNSA. The CDR3 nucleotides are TGTGCCAGCAGCTTAGGTGTTGCGGATCAAGAGACCCAGTACTTC. This sequence encodes CASSLGVADQETQYF.

The rearrangement joins TRBV4-2 to TRBJ2-7, with D hard to call. The germline V gene has CDR1 LGHNA and CDR2 YNFKEQ. The V end was cut by 0 bases, the J end by 2 bases, with 5 bases between. The CDR3 has 13 amino acids. The chain's CDR3 is CASSQETTYEQYF. CDR3 sequence (DNA): TGTGCCAGCAGCCAAGAAACTACCTACGAGCAGTACTTC.

The V gene is TRBV7-6, the J gene TRBJ2-7; weak D call: TRBD2 (5 bases). V was clipped by 5 bases and J by 5 bases, with 19 bases between them. CDR3 length equals 15 residues. Germline CDR1 SGHVS, CDR2 FNYEAQ. This chain's CDR3 is CASSATNGGRDEQYF. For the CDR3, the DNA is TGTGCCAGCAGCGCCACAAATGGAGGTCGTGACGAGCAGTACTTC. Complete variable domain (other parts from reference TRBV7-6 and TRBJ2-7): GAGVSQSPRYKVTKRGQDVALRCDPISGHVSLYWYRQALGQGPEFLTYFNYEAQQDKSGLPNDRFSAERPEGSISTLTIQRTEQRDSAMYRCASSATNGGRDEQYFGPGTRLTVT.

On this clonotype itself: No conserved phenylalanine or tryptophan is present at the end of the CDR3, so a read error is the likely explanation. This chain uses TRBV28 with TRBJ1-5; 8 bases map to TRBD1. CDR3 length equals 15 residues. Looked up from germline, CDR1 is MDHEN and CDR2 is SYDVKM. Trimming took 6 bases from V and 3 from J; bases not matched to a gene: 7. The CDR3 spells CASRPRTGNNQPQHL. In DNA form, the CDR3 reads TGTGCCAGCAGACCCAGGACAGGGAACAATCAGCCCCAGCATTTA.

This clonotype was counted between two and nine times. The genes are TRBV7-9 and TRBJ2-3; perhaps TRBD2 as D (6 bases). Germline lookup yields CDR1 SEHNR and CDR2 FQNEAQ (reference sequence). With 5 bases removed from V and 8 bases from J, the gap between germline ends came to 23 bases. The CDR3 spans 16 residues. The CDR3 region has the DNA TGTGCCAGCAGCCCCTACCGGGACGGCTGGGGAGGTACGCAGTATTTT. Translated: CASSPYRDGWGGTQYF.

The V and J genes are TRBV7-9 and TRBJ1-1; D ambiguous. Between the trimmed V and J ends, which lost 2 bases and 2 bases, there was a span of 9 bases. The CDR3 consists of 14 residues. Germline V gives CDR1 SEHNR, CDR2 FQNEAQ (reference sequence). The CDR3 protein is CASSLPGKNTEAFF. The CDR3 coding sequence is TGTGCCAGCAGCTTACCCGGGAAAAACACTGAAGCTTTCTTT.

In this sample, this clonotype turned up a few times. The chain employs TRBV20-1 and TRBJ2-7; D possibly uses TRBD1 or TRBD2 (5 bases each). This CDR3 region has 14 residues. The germline CDR1 and CDR2 sequences are DFQATT and SNEGSKA (reference sequence). V lost 0 bases, J lost 2 bases, and 11 bases lay in between. CDR3 region: CSARDELGAYEQYF. CDR3 nucleotides: TGCAGTGCTAGAGATGAACTGGGGGCCTACGAGCAGTACTTC.

The chain uses TRBV7-8 and TRBJ1-5; TRBD1 matches at 9 bases. Germline V CDR1 and CDR2: SGHVS, FQNEAQ. With V trimmed by 5 bases and J by 7 bases, 3 bases remained unmatched. The CDR3 has 13 amino acids. The CDR3 spells CASSPGQGQPQHF. As DNA, the CDR3 is TGTGCCAGCAGCCCGGGACAGGGACAGCCCCAGCATTTT.

This clonotype is a singleton in its sample. The genes are TRBV7-8 and TRBJ1-5, with D hard to call. CDR1 SGHVS and CDR2 FQNEAQ come from the germline V gene. This CDR3 is 13 amino acids long. V was cut by 4 bases and J by 4 bases, with 8 bases left in between. CDR3 sequence (DNA): TGTGCCAGCAGCTCAGCGCCAAATCAGCCCCAGCATTTT. Translation gives CASSSAPNQPQHF.

The CDR3 nucleotides read TGTGCCACCAGCAGAGATCGACCCGGCGGTTACACCGGGGAGCTGTTTTTT. Protein product: CATSRDRPGGYTGELFF. The genes are TRBV15 and TRBJ2-2, with no clear D. This CDR3 is 17 amino acids long. From germline, CDR1 is LNHNV and CDR2 YYDKDF (reference sequence). V lost 0 bases and J 3 bases, leaving 14 bases between the germline ends.

The chain links TRBV7-2 to TRBJ1-1, with 10 bases lining up with TRBD1. Germline V gives CDR1 SGHTA, CDR2 FQGNSA. Losses at the gene ends were 4 bases for V and 11 bases for J; bases not matched to a gene: 13. CDR3 length equals 15 residues. DNA for the CDR3: TGTGCCAGCAGCTCGACAGGGGGCGCCCCTGGGTGGGCTTTCTTT. As protein: CASSSTGGAPGWAFF.

The V call is TRBV7-2, the J call TRBJ2-5, with D maybe TRBD2 (5 bases). In germline, CDR1 is SGHTA, CDR2 FQGNSA. The CDR3 spans 15 residues. Trimming pared 2 bases from V and 5 bases from J, leaving 15 bases between. CDR3 sequence reads: CASSLSDGRGETQYF. The CDR3 nucleotides read TGTGCCAGCAGCTTATCGGACGGGCGCGGGGAGACCCAGTACTTC.

The rearrangement uses TRBV4-3 and TRBJ1-2; D gene unclear. CDR1 is LGHNA and CDR2 is YSLEER in the germline V gene. V was clipped by 1 base and J by 7 bases, with 16 bases between them. CDR3 length: 15 amino acids. CDR3 residues: CASSQVNGPGGGYTF. The CDR3 DNA reads as TGCGCCAGCAGCCAAGTTAACGGCCCCGGCGGTGGCTACACCTTC.

This clonotype was detected a few times. V is TRBV7-9 and J is TRBJ2-7, with TRBD1 identical over 7 bases. J gave up 3 bases and V 4 bases, and 9 bases lay outside the gene matches. CDR3 length: 15 amino acids. Per the germline V gene, CDR1 is SEHNR and CDR2 is FQNEAQ (reference sequence). The CDR3 bases are TGTGCCAGCAGCTCCCCCGGACAGGCCTACTACGAGCAGTACTTC. It encodes CASSSPGQAYYEQYF.

CDR3: CASSTGTGNEQFF. CDR3 bases: TGTGCCAGCAGCACCGGGACAGGGAATGAGCAGTTCTTC. V is TRBV12-3 or TRBV12-4 and J is TRBJ2-1; TRBD1 matches at 9 bases. V gave up 6 bases and J gave up 7 bases; unmatched junction bases: 4. There are 13 residues in the CDR3.

In nucleotides, the CDR3 is TGCGCCAGCAGCCAAGATTCGACCACTAGCGGGGCAAGCACAGATACGCAGTATTTT. It translates to CASSQDSTTSGASTDTQYF. The chain has TRBV4-3 and TRBJ2-3; 10 bases match TRBD2. CDR1 is LGHNA, CDR2 YSLEER, per germline. The length of the CDR3 is 19 residues. V lost 0 bases, J lost 0 bases, and 9 bases stayed unmatched.

This sequence joins TRBV29-1 and TRBJ2-7; 9 bases are a match to TRBD1. Trimming removed 4 bases from V and 4 bases from J; junction bases left unmatched: 2. CDR3 length: 12 amino acids. CDR1 and CDR2 (germline): SQVTM, ANQGSEA. Here the CDR3 reads CSVGGQGYEQYF. The DNA of the CDR3 is TGCAGCGTTGGGGGACAGGGATACGAGCAGTACTTC.

This clonotype has more than one count but fewer than ten. The chain combines TRBV7-9 with TRBJ2-7; no clear D gene. This CDR3 spans 12 amino acids. The germline V gene encodes CDR1 SEHNR and CDR2 FQNEAQ (reference sequence). Trimming left V 5 bases short and J 5 bases short, with 10 bases between. In DNA, the CDR3 is TGTGCCAGCAGCCCCACACTCCACGAGCAGTACTTC. Residues: CASSPTLHEQYF. Drawing the rest from reference TRBV7-9 and TRBJ2-7, the complete variable domain is DTGVSQNPRHKITKRGQNVTFRCDPISEHNRLYWYRQTLGQGPEFLTYFQNEAQLEKSRLLSDRFSAERPKGSFSTLEIQRTEQGDSAMYLCASSPTLHEQYFGPGTRLTVT.

This clonotype was detected only a few times. The chain links TRBV7-2 to TRBJ1-1, with 7 bases identical to TRBD1. The CDR3 is 15 residues long. V lost 1 base, J lost 2 bases, and 4 bases stayed unmatched. Per germline, CDR1 SGHTA and CDR2 FQGNSA. This chain's CDR3 is CASSLVTGPNTEAFF. DNA of the CDR3: TGTGCCAGCAGCTTAGTGACAGGGCCAAACACTGAAGCTTTCTTT. The whole variable domain, remainder taken from reference TRBV7-2 and TRBJ1-1, is GAGVSQSPSNKVTEKGKDVELRCDPISGHTALYWYRQSLGQGLEFLIYFQGNSAPDKSGLPSDRFSAERTGGSVSTLTIQRTQQEDSAVYLCASSLVTGPNTEAFFGQGTRLTVV.

The chain has TRBV7-2 and TRBJ1-1, with TRBD1 matching 9 bases. V dropped 1 base and J dropped 7; count of bases not matched to a gene: 4. The CDR3 runs 14 residues. CDR1 is SGHTA and CDR2 is FQGNSA in the germline V gene. DNA of the CDR3: TGTGCCAGCAGCTTAGGGACAGGGGATTATGAAGCTTTCTTT. It is translated as CASSLGTGDYEAFF.

The chain carries TRBV12-3 or TRBV12-4 and TRBJ2-4, with 10 nucleotides matching TRBD1. This CDR3 is built from 14 residues. The J segment lost 8 bases and the V segment lost 5 bases, leaving 6 bases of the junction unmatched. CDR3 residues: CASSPTGGWDIQYF. CDR3 bases: TGTGCCAGCAGTCCGACAGGGGGCTGGGACATTCAGTACTTC.

This clonotype appeared a few times. CDR3 residues: CASRFTPGQDNINYGYTF. In DNA form, the CDR3 reads TGTGCCAGCAGGTTTACTCCGGGACAGGACAATATTAACTATGGCTACACCTTC. The genes are TRBV6-2 or TRBV6-3 and TRBJ1-2; TRBD1 aligns across 8 bases. This CDR3 has 18 residues. J gave up 1 base and V 6 bases, and 16 bases lay outside the gene matches. Germline CDR1 reads MNHEY; CDR2 reads SVGEGT.

This clonotype showed up just a few times. This chain connects TRBV5-5 to TRBJ2-7, with 9 positions matching TRBD1. The CDR3 runs 14 residues. The V gene end was trimmed by 6 bases and the J gene end by 5 bases; junction bases not matched to a gene: 9. CDR1 SGHKS and CDR2 YYEKEE come from the germline V gene (reference sequence). The CDR3 bases are TGTGCCAGCACCACAGGACAGGGGTTCCACGAGCAGTACTTC. Translating gives CASTTGQGFHEQYF.

The chain links TRBV7-6 to TRBJ2-1; D uncertain. Deletions cut 8 bases from V and 6 bases from J, with 8 bases between. The CDR3 is 11 residues long. Germline V gives CDR1 SGHVS, CDR2 FNYEAQ. The CDR3, as DNA: TGTGCCAGCGACGCAGGCAATGAGCAGTTCTTC. It translates to CASDAGNEQFF.

This clonotype has a handful of counts. The chain couples TRBV20-1 to TRBJ1-3; no reliable D call. CDR3 length: 15 residues. The V gene's germline CDR1 is DFQATT and CDR2 SNEGSKA (reference sequence). V was shortened by 0 bases and J by 0 bases, with 9 bases between the two germline ends. The CDR3 spells CSARDLPSSGNTIYF. In DNA, the CDR3 is TGCAGTGCTAGAGATCTCCCTAGCTCTGGAAACACCATATATTTT.